What follows are 19 T cell receptor beta chains derived from one specimen sequenced in a study of blood T cell repertoires in COVID-19. Measured with immunoSEQ multiplex PCR; TCRdb has only the in-frame clones, and not every one. The repertoire holds under 95,000 clones, with around nine tenths as singletons. What was sequenced was peripheral blood. The receptors were gathered from a woman older than 75 with acute or convalescent COVID-19.

This chain connects TRBV6-6 to TRBJ2-7; D may be TRBD1 (6 bases). Trimming stripped 7 bases from V and 0 bases from J, with 13 bases between. The CDR3 runs to 14 residues. CDR1 and CDR2 from the germline V gene are MNHNY and SVGAGI (reference sequence). CDR3 in DNA: TGTGCCAGCACCCAGACAGGCCCCTCCTACGAGCAGTACTTC. This codes for CASTQTGPSYEQYF.

The chain couples TRBV11-3 to TRBJ2-2; 11 positions agree with TRBD2. Germline V CDR1 and CDR2: SGHNT, YENEEA. The CDR3 totals 17 residues. Germline trimming cut 5 bases from V and 4 bases from J; bases unmatched to any gene: 9. The DNA for the CDR3 is TGTGCCAGCAGCCCCCCCCGACTAGCGGGGACCACCGGGGAGCTGTTTTTT. This sequence encodes CASSPPRLAGTTGELFF.

The chain combines TRBV6-5 with TRBJ1-1, with D possibly matching TRBD1 (6 bases). The CDR3 is 13 residues long. The germline gives CDR1 MNHEY, CDR2 SVGAGI. The V and J ends lost 6 bases and 5 bases respectively, with 13 bases between them. CDR3 residues: CASSGRGGTEAFF. The CDR3 DNA reads TGTGCCAGCAGCGGACGAGGGGGTACTGAAGCTTTCTTT.

The chain carries TRBV19 and TRBJ1-5; TRBD1 matches at 9 bases. The CDR3 runs to 16 residues. The germline V gene encodes CDR1 LNHDA and CDR2 SQIVND (reference sequence). V lost 4 bases to trimming and J lost 4 bases; unmatched junction nucleotides: 8. The CDR3: CASSRGGTGLNQPQHF. CDR3 DNA: TGTGCCAGTAGTAGAGGGGGGACAGGGCTAAATCAGCCCCAGCATTTT. Variable domain in full (rest from reference TRBV19 and TRBJ1-5): DGGITQSPKYLFRKEGQNVTLSCEQNLNHDAMYWYRQDPGQGLRLIYYSQIVNDFQKGDIAEGYSVSREKKESFPLTVTSAQKNPTAFYLCASSRGGTGLNQPQHFGDGTRLSIL.

The rearrangement uses TRBV7-9 and TRBJ1-4; TRBD1 aligns across 9 bases. The ends lost 7 bases at V and 4 bases at J; junction bases unmatched: 4. The V gene's germline CDR1 is SEHNR and CDR2 FQNEAQ (reference sequence). The CDR3 is 14 amino acids. CDR3 sequence: CASMGTGRNEKLFF. The DNA of the CDR3 is TGTGCCAGCATGGGGACAGGGCGTAATGAAAAACTGTTTTTT.

The rearrangement links TRBV11-1 to TRBJ2-3; no clear D gene. V was pared by 2 bases and J by 6 bases, with 12 bases between. This CDR3 contains 14 residues. Germline assignment: CDR1 SGHAT and CDR2 FQDESV (reference sequence). DNA for the CDR3: TGTGCCAGCAGCTTACAGCTAATGGAGGATACGCAGTATTTT. This codes for CASSLQLMEDTQYF. The whole variable domain, remainder taken from reference TRBV11-1 and TRBJ2-3, is EAEVAQSPRYKITEKSQAVAFWCDPISGHATLYWYRQILGQGPELLVQFQDESVVDDSQLPKDRFSAERLKGVDSTLKIQPAELGDSAMYLCASSLQLMEDTQYFGPGTRLTVL.

The V call is TRBV7-9, the J call TRBJ2-5; 10 bases are a match to TRBD1. There are 15 residues in the CDR3. In germline, CDR1 is SEHNR, CDR2 FQNEAQ (reference sequence). V was clipped by 2 bases and J by 7 bases; unmatched bases: 7. This chain's CDR3 is CASSLLGTGEWTQYF. In DNA, the CDR3 is TGTGCCAGCAGCTTACTTGGGACAGGGGAGTGGACCCAGTACTTC.

The rearrangement uses TRBV3-1 (or the pseudogene TRBV3-2) and TRBJ1-4; D gene uncertain. Per germline, CDR1 LGHDT and CDR2 YNNKEL (reference sequence). V was trimmed by 8 bases and J by 7 bases, leaving 11 bases between them. The CDR3 extends over 12 amino acids. Here the CDR3 reads CASGGMVEKLFF. The CDR3 region has the DNA TGTGCCAGCGGAGGGATGGTTGAAAAACTGTTTTTT.

The chain has TRBV5-8 and TRBJ1-4, with a weak D call TRBD1 (6 bases). The CDR3 is 14 amino acids. Germline V gene sequence: CDR1 SGHTS, CDR2 YDEGEE. V lost 3 bases, J lost 4 bases, and 10 bases lay in between. CDR3 loop: CASSYRTVNEKLFF. The CDR3 DNA is TGTGCCAGCAGCTACAGGACAGTTAATGAAAAACTGTTTTTT.

The chain couples TRBV2 to TRBJ1-5; D remains unclear. Germline CDR1 and CDR2: SNHLY and FYNNEI. The CDR3 consists of 13 residues. V was pared by 6 bases and J by 7 bases, with 13 bases between. The CDR3 spells CASRLLGGQPQHF. The CDR3 nucleotides read TGTGCCAGCAGACTATTGGGCGGGCAGCCCCAGCATTTT.

The CDR3 reads CASSLAVTEAFF. CDR3 nucleotides: TGTGCCAGCAGCTTAGCCGTCACTGAAGCTTTCTTT. The chain recombines TRBV11-3 with TRBJ1-1; no reliable D call. The CDR3 is made up of 12 amino acids. The germline V gene encodes CDR1 SGHNT and CDR2 YENEEA. V was cut by 1 base and J by 4 bases, with 4 bases left in between.

The chain is built from TRBV7-2 and TRBJ2-7; a possible D gene is TRBD1 (6 bases). This CDR3 is built from 13 residues. Germline CDR1 and CDR2: SGHTA and FQGNSA. V shed 5 bases and J shed 2 bases, with 10 bases lying between them. The CDR3 DNA reads TGTGCCAGCAGCCAGCGACAGGCCTACGAGCAGTACTTC. This gives the protein CASSQRQAYEQYF. Supplemented by reference TRBV7-2 and TRBJ2-7, the full variable domain reads GAGVSQSPSNKVTEKGKDVELRCDPISGHTALYWYRQSLGQGLEFLIYFQGNSAPDKSGLPSDRFSAERTGGSVSTLTIQRTQQEDSAVYLCASSQRQAYEQYFGPGTRLTVT.

The chain uses TRBV5-4 and TRBJ2-7; TRBD1 might be the D (6 bases). The germline V and J ends were trimmed by 4 bases and 2 bases, with 16 bases remaining between them. Germline assignment: CDR1 SGHNT and CDR2 YYREEE (reference sequence). The CDR3 length is 15 residues. CDR3 nucleotides: TGTGCCAGCAGCAAAAGAGGGACACAAGCCTACGAGCAGTACTTC. Translated: CASSKRGTQAYEQYF.

This clone appeared once. The chain is built from TRBV6-5 and TRBJ1-2; no clear D gene. The CDR3 covers 14 residues. Germline lookup yields CDR1 MNHEY and CDR2 SVGAGI. Trimming cost V 0 bases and J 6 bases, with 11 bases left between them. CDR3 region: CASSYSMIRNGYTF. The CDR3 DNA follows: TGTGCCAGCAGTTACTCGATGATCAGGAATGGCTACACCTTC.

The V gene is TRBV5-5, the J gene TRBJ1-4, with D possibly matching TRBD1 (5 bases). V was cut by 4 bases and J by 4 bases, with 17 bases left in between. The length of the CDR3 is 16 residues. CDR1 and CDR2 (germline): SGHKS, YYEKEE (reference sequence). CDR3 loop: CASSPEPRGSNEKLFF. In nucleotides, the CDR3 is TGTGCCAGCAGCCCGGAACCCCGGGGGAGTAATGAAAAACTGTTTTTT.

The chain employs TRBV12-5 and TRBJ2-2; 7 nucleotides agree with TRBD1. The CDR3 covers 14 residues. The V gene end was trimmed by 7 bases and the J gene end by 3 bases; junction bases not matched to a gene: 5. Germline V gives CDR1 LGHNT, CDR2 FRNRAP. CDR3 coding DNA: TGTGCTAGTGCCGGGACAGCCTACACCGGGGAGCTGTTTTTT. This gives the protein CASAGTAYTGELFF.

As concerns this clone: The sample carries other DNA sequences with the same CDR3. V gene TRBV19 combines with J gene TRBJ2-7, with D possibly being TRBD1 (5 bases). CDR3 size: 13 residues. Trimming removed 5 bases from V and 3 bases from J, with 11 bases in between. From germline, CDR1 is LNHDA and CDR2 SQIVND (reference sequence). As DNA, the CDR3 is TGTGCCAGTAGTGTGACAGTGGGCTACGAGCAGTACTTC. It specifies CASSVTVGYEQYF. The full variable domain, in which reference TRBV19 and TRBJ2-7 provide the parts outside the CDR3, is DGGITQSPKYLFRKEGQNVTLSCEQNLNHDAMYWYRQDPGQGLRLIYYSQIVNDFQKGDIAEGYSVSREKKESFPLTVTSAQKNPTAFYLCASSVTVGYEQYFGPGTRLTVT.

The chain couples TRBV12-3 or TRBV12-4 to TRBJ1-4; TRBD1 agrees at 8 bases. The CDR3 totals 13 residues. Trimming took 5 bases from V and 7 from J; bases not matched to a gene: 3. This chain's CDR3 is CASSRQGSEKLFF. CDR3 coding DNA: TGTGCCAGCAGTAGACAGGGGAGTGAAAAACTGTTTTTT.

Relative to its sample, this clone is large (0.1 to 1%). This chain joins TRBV3-1 (or the pseudogene TRBV3-2) and TRBJ2-5; possible D gene TRBD2, 5 bases. V was trimmed by 0 bases and J by 2 bases, leaving 16 bases between them. Germline V gene sequence: CDR1 LGHDT, CDR2 YNNKEL (reference sequence). This CDR3 is 17 amino acids long. The CDR3 region is CASSQDPGMTEQETQYF. CDR3 nucleotide sequence: TGTGCCAGCAGCCAAGACCCGGGGATGACGGAACAAGAGACCCAGTACTTC.